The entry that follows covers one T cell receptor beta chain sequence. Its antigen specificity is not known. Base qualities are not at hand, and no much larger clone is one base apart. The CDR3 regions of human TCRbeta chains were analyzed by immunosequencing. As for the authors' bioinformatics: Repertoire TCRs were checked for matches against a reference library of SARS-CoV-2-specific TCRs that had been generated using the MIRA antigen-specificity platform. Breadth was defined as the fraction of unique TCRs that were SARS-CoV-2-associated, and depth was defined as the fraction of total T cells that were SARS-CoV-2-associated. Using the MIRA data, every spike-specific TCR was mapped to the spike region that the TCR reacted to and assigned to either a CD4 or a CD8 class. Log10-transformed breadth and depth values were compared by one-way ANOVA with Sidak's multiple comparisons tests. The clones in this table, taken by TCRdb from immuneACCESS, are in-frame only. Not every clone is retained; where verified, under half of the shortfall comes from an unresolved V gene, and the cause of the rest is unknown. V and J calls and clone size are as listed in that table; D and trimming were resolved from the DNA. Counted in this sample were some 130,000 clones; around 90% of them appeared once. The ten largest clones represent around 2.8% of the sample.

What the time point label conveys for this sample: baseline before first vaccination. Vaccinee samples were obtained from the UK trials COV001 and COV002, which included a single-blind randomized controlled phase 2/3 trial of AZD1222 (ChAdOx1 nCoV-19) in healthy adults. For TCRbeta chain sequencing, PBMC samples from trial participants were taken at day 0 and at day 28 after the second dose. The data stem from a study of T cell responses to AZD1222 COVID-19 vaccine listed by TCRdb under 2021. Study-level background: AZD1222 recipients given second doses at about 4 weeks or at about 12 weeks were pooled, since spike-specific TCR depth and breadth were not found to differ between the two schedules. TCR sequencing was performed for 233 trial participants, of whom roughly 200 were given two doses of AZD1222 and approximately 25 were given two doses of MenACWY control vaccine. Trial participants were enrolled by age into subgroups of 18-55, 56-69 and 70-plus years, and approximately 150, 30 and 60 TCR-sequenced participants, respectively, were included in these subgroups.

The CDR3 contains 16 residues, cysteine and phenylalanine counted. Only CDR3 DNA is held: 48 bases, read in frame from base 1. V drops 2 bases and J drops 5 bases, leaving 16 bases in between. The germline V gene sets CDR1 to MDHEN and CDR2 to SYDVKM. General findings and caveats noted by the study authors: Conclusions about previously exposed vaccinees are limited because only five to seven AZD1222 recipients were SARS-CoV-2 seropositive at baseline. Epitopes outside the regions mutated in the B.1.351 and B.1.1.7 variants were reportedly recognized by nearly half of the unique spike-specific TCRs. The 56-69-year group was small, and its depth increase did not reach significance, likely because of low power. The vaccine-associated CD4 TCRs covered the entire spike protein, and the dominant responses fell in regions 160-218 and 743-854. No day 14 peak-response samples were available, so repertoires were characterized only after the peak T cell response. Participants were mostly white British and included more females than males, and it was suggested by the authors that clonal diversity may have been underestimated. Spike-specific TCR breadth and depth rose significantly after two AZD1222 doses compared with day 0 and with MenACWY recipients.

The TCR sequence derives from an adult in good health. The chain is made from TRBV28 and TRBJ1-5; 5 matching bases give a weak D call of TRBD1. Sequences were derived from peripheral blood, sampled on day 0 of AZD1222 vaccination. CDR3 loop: CASSLIGATRDQPQHF. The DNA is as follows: TGTGCCAGCAGTTTAATTGGGGCTACTCGGGATCAGCCCCAGCATTTT.